This TCR beta chain was sequenced during a study of a mutant IDH1 vaccine in newly diagnosed glioma. On the study more broadly: The study gave patients eight vaccinations in weeks 1, 3, 5, 7, 11, 15, 19, 23.

Trimming removed 4 bases at V and 6 bases at J, with 7 bases between. Germline V gene sequence: CDR1 MNHEY, CDR2 SVGAGI. The CDR3 has 12 amino acids. Regarding the study as a whole: Immune responses arising from the vaccine appeared in approximately 93% of patients. Top-clonotype changes in peripheral T cells seemed unrelated to pseudoprogression.

As for time point: week 5, during vaccination. A single vaccine dose contained 300 ug of mutant IDH1 20-mer peptide, and topical imiquimod was used with it. Donors' newly diagnosed IDH1-mutant WHO grade 3 or 4 astrocytomas lacked nuclear ATRX. Clones were read by immunoSEQ multiplex PCR, and TCRdb kept only the in-frame ones, dropping some. The profile covers almost 30,000 clones, with approximately 90% appearing a single time and 3% to 4% taken by the ten largest. As to this clone: Its antigen is not known.

The genes are TRBV6-5 and TRBJ1-5; D call uncertain. The receptor comes from a woman in her thirties or forties with glioma. Some clones in this sample may be carry-over from other donors' samples. The specimen comprised peripheral blood mononuclear cells (PBMCs), sampled from a glioma patient whose treatment included an IDH1 peptide vaccine. The CDR3 DNA follows: TGTGCCAGCAGTTCACAGCTTCAGCCCCAGCATTTT. Its translation: CASSSQLQPQHF.